One and the same sample provided the 8 T cell receptor beta chains below, sequenced in a study of shared clonotypes between healthy human individuals. Profiled with immunoSEQ multiplex PCR; TCRdb holds only in-frame clones, not every one. The table records 2.3 million or so clones, approximately 95% of them present only once. The specimen sequenced was naive CD4+ T cells from PBMCs. Specified subset: CD45RA+ positively selected. These receptors all come from a man between 18 and 29 years old in good health. Some clones in this sample may be carry-over from other donors' samples.

The chain carries TRBV28 and TRBJ1-3, with unresolved D. Trimming left V 7 bases short and J 0 bases short, with 7 bases between. Germline V CDR1 and CDR2: MDHEN, SYDVKM. The CDR3 runs 13 residues. The chain's CDR3 is CASISSSGNTIYF. CDR3 nucleotides: TGTGCCAGCATTTCGAGCTCTGGAAACACCATATATTTT. The full variable domain, rest sourced from reference TRBV28 and TRBJ1-3, is DVKVTQSSRYLVKRTGEKVFLECVQDMDHENMFWYRQDPGLGLRLIYFSYDVKMKEKGDIPEGYSVSREKKERFSLILESASTNQTSMYLCASISSSGNTIYFGEGSWLTVV.

The chain recombines TRBV28 with TRBJ1-1; 8 positions agree with TRBD1. J was trimmed by 11 bases and V by 6 bases; bases with no gene match: 17. This CDR3 is 15 amino acids long. Germline assignment: CDR1 MDHEN and CDR2 SYDVKM. The CDR3 DNA reads TGTGCCAGCAGACCCCCAATGGCAGGGGGCGTCGGGGCTTTCTTT. Protein sequence: CASRPPMAGGVGAFF.

This clone appeared a few times. Other nucleotide sequences from this sample produce the same CDR3. V and J are TRBV6-1 and TRBJ1-1; D remains ambiguous. The germline CDR1 and CDR2 sequences are MNHNS and SASEGT. The CDR3 covers 13 residues. V was clipped by 2 bases and J by 2 bases, with 6 bases between them. The CDR3 sequence is CASSEQPNTEAFF. CDR3 in DNA: TGTGCCAGCAGTGAACAACCCAACACTGAAGCTTTCTTT.

This chain uses TRBV7-6 with TRBJ2-5; D call uncertain. CDR1 SGHVS and CDR2 FNYEAQ come from the germline V gene. Trimming shortened V by 5 bases and J by 5 bases, and 9 bases separated the two germline ends. There are 12 residues in the CDR3. In DNA form, the CDR3 reads TGTGCCAGCAGCGCGGTGATGGAGACCCAGTACTTC. This gives the protein CASSAVMETQYF.

The chain has TRBV11-2 and TRBJ2-1, with 9 bases identical to TRBD1. The ends lost 5 bases at V and 9 bases at J; junction bases unmatched: 14. CDR3 length: 16 amino acids. Germline values: CDR1 SGHAT, CDR2 FQNNGV. CDR3 DNA: TGTGCCAGCAGCAGAATTTCGGGACAGGGACATGTTGAGCAGTTCTTC. Amino acids: CASSRISGQGHVEQFF.

The chain joins TRBV6-1 to TRBJ2-5, with unresolved D. Trimming pared 1 base from V and 4 bases from J, leaving 10 bases between. The CDR3 has 14 residues. CDR1 and CDR2 (germline): MNHNS, SASEGT. CDR3: CASSEDRIRETQYF. The CDR3 DNA sequence: TGTGCCAGCAGTGAAGACAGAATTCGAGAGACCCAGTACTTC.

The gene calls are TRBV5-1 and TRBJ2-7; maybe TRBD2 (5 bases). Germline V CDR1 and CDR2: SGHRS, YFSETQ. This CDR3 region has 16 residues. The ends were cut back, 4 bases at V and 2 bases at J, with 19 bases in the middle. CDR3 nucleotide sequence: TGCGCCAGCAGCCTAATAATCGGACGGGAACCCTACGAGCAGTACTTC. Amino acid sequence: CASSLIIGREPYEQYF.

As for this clone: The sample holds other DNA sequences that translate to the same CDR3. The V and J genes are TRBV5-1 and TRBJ2-5, with TRBD2 matching 13 bases. Per germline, CDR1 SGHRS and CDR2 YFSETQ. The ends lost 1 base at V and 5 bases at J; junction bases unmatched: 2. The CDR3 length is 15 residues. The CDR3 sequence: CASSLQLAGGETQYF. CDR3 coding DNA: TGCGCCAGCAGCTTGCAACTAGCGGGAGGGGAGACCCAGTACTTC.